The rows below give T cell receptor beta chains drawn from one sample of a study of T cell changes during pregnancy in multiple sclerosis. The table came from immunoSEQ multiplex PCR; TCRdb's copy has only in-frame clones and leaves some out. The data hold approximately 70,000 clones, with 75% to 95% observed a single time. Here the sequenced sample was CD4+ T cells from peripheral blood mononuclear cells, taken before pregnancy. These receptors were obtained from a female donor with multiple sclerosis, enrolled in a pregnancy study. The CDR3 runs from the conserved cysteine through the conserved F or W. Each record gives: J gene, D gene, V gene, clone size, CDR3 protein, CDR3 DNA. D genes are given only for firm matches. Clone size, where shown, is once, few, many, or a class for clones that have expanded.

J gene: TRBJ1-2
D gene: .
V gene: TRBV5-6
clone size: .
CDR3 protein: CASRHRQIGTKDGYTF
CDR3 DNA: TGTGCCAGCAGACATCGTCAGATCGGGACAAAGGATGGCTACACCTTC

J gene: TRBJ2-7
D gene: .
V gene: TRBV2
clone size: .
CDR3 protein: CASGEGTYSYEQYF
CDR3 DNA: TGTGCCAGCGGGGAAGGGACATATTCCTACGAGCAGTACTTC

J gene: TRBJ1-2
D gene: TRBD1
V gene: TRBV27
clone size: .
CDR3 protein: CASSFGGAGGFYGYTF
CDR3 DNA: TGTGCCAGCAGTTTTGGGGGAGCAGGGGGCTTCTATGGCTACACCTTC

J gene: TRBJ1-3
D gene: TRBD1
V gene: TRBV27
clone size: .
CDR3 protein: CASSMSARQGPRNTIYF
CDR3 DNA: TGTGCCAGCAGTATGAGCGCTAGACAGGGACCAAGAAACACCATATATTTT

J gene: TRBJ1-1
D gene: .
V gene: TRBV2
clone size: .
CDR3 protein: CASSVFTEAFF
CDR3 DNA: TGTGCCAGCAGTGTCTTCACTGAAGCTTTCTTT

J gene: TRBJ2-1
D gene: TRBD2
V gene: TRBV7-6
clone size: .
CDR3 protein: CASSAPVKRGDEQFF
CDR3 DNA: TGTGCCAGCAGCGCCCCGGTCAAGCGGGGAGATGAGCAGTTCTTC

J gene: TRBJ2-3
D gene: TRBD2
V gene: TRBV28
clone size: .
CDR3 protein: CASSRTSGNRADTQYF
CDR3 DNA: TGTGCCAGCAGCCGGACTAGCGGGAATAGAGCAGATACGCAGTATTTT

J gene: TRBJ2-5
D gene: .
V gene: TRBV9
clone size: .
CDR3 protein: CASSPTAGARETQYF
CDR3 DNA: TGTGCCAGCAGCCCAACGGCGGGGGCTCGGGAGACCCAGTACTTC

J gene: TRBJ2-1
D gene: .
V gene: TRBV19
clone size: .
CDR3 protein: CASNQGLSYNEQFF
CDR3 DNA: TGTGCCAGTAATCAGGGGCTCTCCTACAATGAGCAGTTCTTC

J gene: TRBJ1-2
D gene: TRBD1
V gene: TRBV30
clone size: once
CDR3 protein: CAWSPGQGGYGYTF
CDR3 DNA: TGTGCCTGGAGCCCCGGCCAGGGGGGCTATGGCTACACCTTC

J gene: TRBJ1-5
D gene: .
V gene: TRBV6-4
clone size: .
CDR3 protein: CASSDSTVLLCSNQPQHF
CDR3 DNA: TGTGCCAGCAGTGACTCCACAGTGCTGCTGTGTAGCAATCAGCCCCAGCATTTT

J gene: TRBJ2-3
D gene: TRBD2
V gene: TRBV7-8
clone size: .
CDR3 protein: CASSFPMRGVKDTQYF
CDR3 DNA: TGTGCCAGCAGCTTCCCTATGCGGGGGGTTAAGGATACGCAGTATTTT

J gene: TRBJ2-7
D gene: .
V gene: TRBV30
clone size: .
CDR3 protein: CAWSGAFQEQYF
CDR3 DNA: TGTGCCTGGAGTGGGGCCTTCCAAGAGCAGTACTTC

J gene: TRBJ1-6
D gene: .
V gene: TRBV9
clone size: few
CDR3 protein: CASSVARGSPLHF
CDR3 DNA: TGTGCCAGCAGCGTAGCTAGGGGGTCACCCCTCCACTTT

J gene: TRBJ2-7
D gene: TRBD2
V gene: TRBV7-6
clone size: .
CDR3 protein: CASSLGTSGPWGSEQYF
CDR3 DNA: TGTGCCAGCAGCTTGGGGACTAGCGGGCCTTGGGGCAGCGAGCAGTACTTC

J gene: TRBJ1-5
D gene: TRBD1
V gene: TRBV19
clone size: .
CDR3 protein: CASSLRQGDNQPQHF
CDR3 DNA: TGTGCCAGTAGTTTAAGACAGGGTGACAATCAGCCCCAGCATTTT

J gene: TRBJ1-5
D gene: .
V gene: TRBV6-6
clone size: .
CDR3 protein: CASISGYSNQPQHF
CDR3 DNA: TGTGCCAGCATCTCCGGTTATAGCAATCAGCCCCAGCATTTT

J gene: TRBJ1-5
D gene: .
V gene: TRBV30
clone size: few
CDR3 protein: CAWSRRGYQPQHF
CDR3 DNA: TGTGCCTGGAGTAGAAGGGGTTATCAGCCCCAGCATTTT

J gene: TRBJ2-7
D gene: TRBD2
V gene: TRBV7-2
clone size: .
CDR3 protein: CASSLGFSGRVEQYF
CDR3 DNA: TGTGCCAGCAGCTTAGGTTTCAGCGGGAGGGTCGAGCAGTACTTC

J gene: TRBJ2-2
D gene: .
V gene: TRBV14
clone size: .
CDR3 protein: CASSQARQTGELFF
CDR3 DNA: TGTGCCAGCAGCCAAGCGAGGCAAACCGGGGAGCTGTTTTTT

J gene: TRBJ1-1
D gene: .
V gene: TRBV6-4
clone size: .
CDR3 protein: CASSKTENTEAFF
CDR3 DNA: TGTGCCAGCAGCAAGACAGAGAACACTGAAGCTTTCTTT

J gene: TRBJ1-1
D gene: TRBD1
V gene: TRBV7-9
clone size: few
CDR3 protein: CASSFTGGTEAFF
CDR3 DNA: TGTGCCAGCAGCTTTACAGGGGGCACTGAAGCTTTCTTT

J gene: TRBJ2-4
D gene: .
V gene: TRBV7-9
clone size: .
CDR3 protein: CAPTGGAKNIQYF
CDR3 DNA: TGTGCTCCCACAGGTGGGGCCAAAAACATTCAGTACTTC

J gene: TRBJ2-3
D gene: TRBD1
V gene: TRBV6-5
clone size: once
CDR3 protein: CASSYGGQGVTDTQYF
CDR3 DNA: TGTGCCAGCAGTTACGGCGGACAGGGCGTCACAGATACGCAGTATTTT

J gene: TRBJ1-1
D gene: .
V gene: TRBV6-5
clone size: .
CDR3 protein: CASRLTYTGHTEAFF
CDR3 DNA: TGTGCCAGCCGACTCACCTACACAGGACACACTGAAGCTTTCTTT

J gene: TRBJ1-2
D gene: TRBD1
V gene: TRBV18
clone size: .
CDR3 protein: CASSGQGNYGYTF
CDR3 DNA: TGTGCCAGCTCGGGACAGGGCAACTATGGCTACACCTTC

J gene: TRBJ2-5
D gene: .
V gene: TRBV19
clone size: .
CDR3 protein: CASRGLQETQYF
CDR3 DNA: TGTGCCAGTAGGGGACTGCAAGAGACCCAGTACTTC

J gene: TRBJ2-1
D gene: .
V gene: TRBV11-3
clone size: once
CDR3 protein: CASSADTYNEQFF
CDR3 DNA: TGTGCCAGCAGCGCGGACACTTACAATGAGCAGTTCTTC

J gene: TRBJ2-5
D gene: .
V gene: TRBV28
clone size: .
CDR3 protein: CASNMRRRETQYF
CDR3 DNA: TGTGCCAGCAATATGAGGAGGCGTGAGACCCAGTACTTC

J gene: TRBJ2-3
D gene: TRBD2
V gene: TRBV29-1
clone size: .
CDR3 protein: CSDTSGSTDTQYF
CDR3 DNA: TGCAGCGATACTAGCGGGAGCACAGATACGCAGTATTTT

J gene: TRBJ2-3
D gene: .
V gene: TRBV7-9
clone size: .
CDR3 protein: CASSLPGTQYF
CDR3 DNA: TGTGCCAGCAGCCTCCCGGGTACGCAGTATTTT

J gene: TRBJ1-3
D gene: .
V gene: TRBV6-5
clone size: .
CDR3 protein: CASSSGLFSGNTIYF
CDR3 DNA: TGTGCCAGCAGTTCCGGACTCTTCTCTGGAAACACCATATATTTT

J gene: TRBJ1-4
D gene: .
V gene: TRBV29-1
clone size: .
CDR3 protein: CSVVQGGMNEKLFF
CDR3 DNA: TGCAGCGTTGTACAGGGCGGAATGAATGAAAAACTGTTTTTT

J gene: TRBJ2-6
D gene: TRBD2
V gene: TRBV7-2
clone size: .
CDR3 protein: CASSLARASGGYGANVLTF
CDR3 DNA: TGTGCCAGCAGCTTAGCGCGGGCTAGCGGGGGGTATGGGGCCAACGTCCTGACTTTC

J gene: TRBJ1-6
D gene: .
V gene: TRBV27
clone size: .
CDR3 protein: CASSARELSSYNSPLHF
CDR3 DNA: TGTGCCAGCAGTGCCCGTGAATTGAGCTCCTATAATTCACCCCTCCACTTT

J gene: TRBJ2-7
D gene: .
V gene: TRBV2
clone size: .
CDR3 protein: CASSEEAAGISYEQYF
CDR3 DNA: TGTGCCAGCAGTGAAGAGGCGGCAGGGATATCCTACGAGCAGTACTTC

J gene: TRBJ1-4
D gene: .
V gene: TRBV7-8
clone size: .
CDR3 protein: CASSPGVSNREKLFF
CDR3 DNA: TGTGCCAGCAGCCCGGGGGTCTCCAATAGGGAAAAACTGTTTTTT

J gene: TRBJ1-1
D gene: TRBD1
V gene: TRBV7-2
clone size: .
CDR3 protein: CASSPQTGRNTEAFF
CDR3 DNA: TGTGCCAGCAGCCCCCAGACAGGGAGGAACACTGAAGCTTTCTTT

J gene: TRBJ2-1
D gene: TRBD2
V gene: TRBV5-1
clone size: .
CDR3 protein: CASSLVLAGGQNEQFF
CDR3 DNA: TGCGCCAGCAGCTTGGTCCTAGCGGGGGGCCAGAATGAGCAGTTCTTC

J gene: TRBJ1-1
D gene: .
V gene: TRBV19
clone size: .
CDR3 protein: CASSIPPLLQGAGAEAFF
CDR3 DNA: TGTGCCAGTAGTATTCCGCCACTACTCCAAGGAGCGGGAGCTGAAGCTTTCTTT

J gene: TRBJ2-3
D gene: .
V gene: TRBV5-1
clone size: .
CDR3 protein: CASSVWGGASADTQYF
CDR3 DNA: TGCGCCAGCTCTGTATGGGGAGGAGCTTCCGCAGATACGCAGTATTTT